This TCR beta chain was found in a study of siplizumab effects on memory and regulatory T cells. A remark on this clone: Its target is not known.

The CDR3 sequence is 15 residues long. The V gene end was trimmed by 5 bases and the J gene end by 3 bases; junction bases not matched to a gene: 9. Germline lookup yields CDR1 MNHEY and CDR2 SMNVEV (reference sequence). Sequenced by immunoSEQ multiplex PCR; TCRdb stores in-frame clones only, minus some. There are under 85,000 clones in the sample; approximately 88% occur only once, and about 1.7% lies in the top ten. Overall study results and limits: Sequences below about 10^-5 frequency were poorly captured, limiting mapping of alloreactive clones. Naive T cells seemed more diverse than memory cells; they also seemed major alloresponse contributors.

This sequence originates from a human donor in good health. The source material was Tregs sorted from blood. The genes are TRBV27 and TRBJ2-7, with 8 positions matching TRBD2. The CDR3 coding sequence is TGTGCCAGCAGTCGGGGGGGGCGGACTAACTACGAGCAGTACTTC. It encodes CASSRGGRTNYEQYF.